What follows describes a single TCR beta chain. This record belongs to a study of blood T cell repertoires in COVID-19. The CDR3 loop spans 17 amino acids. Trimming took 8 bases from V and 0 from J; bases not matched to a gene: 13. From germline, CDR1 is MDHEN and CDR2 SYDVKM. Profiling relied on immunoSEQ multiplex PCR, and the TCRdb table lists in-frame clones only, not all of them. This sample carries around 360,000 clones, 87% of them seen once, and the ten largest clones take almost 3%. Sequencing used PBMCs or T cells enriched from blood (not recorded which). The TCR was taken from a woman aged 25 to 39 who had recovered from COVID-19. V is TRBV28 and J is TRBJ1-2; 9 nucleotides agree with TRBD1. The CDR3 DNA follows: TGTGCCAGCGGCGAACGGACAGGGGCAGGTTCTAACTATGGCTACACCTTC. Amino acid sequence: CASGERTGAGSNYGYTF.